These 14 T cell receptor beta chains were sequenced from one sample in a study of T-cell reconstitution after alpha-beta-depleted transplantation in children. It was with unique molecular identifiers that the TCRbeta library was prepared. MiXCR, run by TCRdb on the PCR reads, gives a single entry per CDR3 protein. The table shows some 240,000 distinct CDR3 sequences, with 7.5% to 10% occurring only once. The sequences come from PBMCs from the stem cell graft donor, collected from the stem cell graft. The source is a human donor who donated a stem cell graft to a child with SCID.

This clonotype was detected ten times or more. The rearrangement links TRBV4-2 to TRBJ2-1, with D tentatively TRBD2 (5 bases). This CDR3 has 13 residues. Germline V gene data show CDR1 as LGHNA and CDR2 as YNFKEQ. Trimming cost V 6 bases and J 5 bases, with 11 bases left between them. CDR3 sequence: CASSRRINNEQFF. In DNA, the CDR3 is TGTGCCAGCAGTCGGAGGATCAACAATGAGCAGTTCTTC.

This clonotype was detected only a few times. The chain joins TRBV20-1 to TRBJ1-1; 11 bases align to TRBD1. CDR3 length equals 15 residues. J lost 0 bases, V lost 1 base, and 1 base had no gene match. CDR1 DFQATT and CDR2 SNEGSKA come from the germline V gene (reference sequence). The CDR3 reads CSARGTGGVNTEAFF. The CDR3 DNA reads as TGCAGTGCTAGAGGGACAGGGGGCGTGAACACTGAAGCTTTCTTT.

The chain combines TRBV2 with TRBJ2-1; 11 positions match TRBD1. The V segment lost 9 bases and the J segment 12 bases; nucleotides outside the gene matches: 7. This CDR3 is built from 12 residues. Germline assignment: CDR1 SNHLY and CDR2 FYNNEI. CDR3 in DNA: TGTGCCAGGAGGGACAGGGGGAAAGGGCAGTTCTTC. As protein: CARRDRGKGQFF.

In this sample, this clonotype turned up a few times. The CDR3 nucleotides are TGTGCCAGCAGCTTGGGGACGGCGGAGAACGAGCAGTACTTC. This gives the protein CASSLGTAENEQYF. This sequence joins TRBV7-9 and TRBJ2-7; D is tentatively TRBD1 or TRBD2 (5 bases each). The CDR3 loop spans 14 amino acids. With 3 bases removed from V and 5 bases from J, the gap between germline ends came to 14 bases. The germline gives CDR1 SEHNR, CDR2 FQNEAQ (reference sequence).

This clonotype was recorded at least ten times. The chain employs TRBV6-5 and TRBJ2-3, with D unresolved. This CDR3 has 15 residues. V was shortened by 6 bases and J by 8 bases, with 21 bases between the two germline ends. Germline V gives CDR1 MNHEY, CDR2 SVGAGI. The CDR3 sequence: CASSYGPGLIGTQYF. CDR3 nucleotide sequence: TGTGCCAGCAGCTACGGACCCGGGTTGATCGGTACGCAGTATTTT.

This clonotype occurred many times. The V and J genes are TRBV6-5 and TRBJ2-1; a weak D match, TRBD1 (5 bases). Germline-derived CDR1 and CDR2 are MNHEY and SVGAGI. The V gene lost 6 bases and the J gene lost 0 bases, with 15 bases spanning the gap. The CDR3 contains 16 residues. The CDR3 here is CASRPRHDSSYNEQFF. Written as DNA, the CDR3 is TGTGCCAGCAGACCTCGACACGACAGCTCCTACAATGAGCAGTTCTTC.

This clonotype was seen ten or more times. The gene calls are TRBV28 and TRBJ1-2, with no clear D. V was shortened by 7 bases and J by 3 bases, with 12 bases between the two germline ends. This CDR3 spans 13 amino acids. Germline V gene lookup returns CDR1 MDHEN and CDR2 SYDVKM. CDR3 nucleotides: TGTGCCAGCACCCCGACTGTGGACTATGGCTACACCTTC. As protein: CASTPTVDYGYTF.

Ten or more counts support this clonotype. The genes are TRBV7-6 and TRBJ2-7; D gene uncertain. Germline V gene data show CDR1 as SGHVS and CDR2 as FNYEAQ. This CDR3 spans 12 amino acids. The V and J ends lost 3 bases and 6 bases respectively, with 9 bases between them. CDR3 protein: CASSFDMSEQYF. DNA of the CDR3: TGTGCCAGCAGCTTCGACATGTCCGAGCAGTACTTC.

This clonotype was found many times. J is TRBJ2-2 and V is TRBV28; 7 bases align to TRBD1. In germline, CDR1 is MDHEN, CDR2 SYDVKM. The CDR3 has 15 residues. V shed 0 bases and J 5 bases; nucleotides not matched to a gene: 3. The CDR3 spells CASSLWAGGTGELFF. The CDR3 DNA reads TGTGCCAGCAGTTTATGGGCAGGGGGAACCGGGGAGCTGTTTTTT.

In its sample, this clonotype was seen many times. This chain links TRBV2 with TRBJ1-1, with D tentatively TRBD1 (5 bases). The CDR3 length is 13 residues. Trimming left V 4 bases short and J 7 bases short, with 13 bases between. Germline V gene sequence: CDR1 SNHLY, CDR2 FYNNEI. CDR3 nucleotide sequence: TGTGCCAGCAGTGGTCCCGGGGCCAGTGAAGCTTTCTTT. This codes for CASSGPGASEAFF.

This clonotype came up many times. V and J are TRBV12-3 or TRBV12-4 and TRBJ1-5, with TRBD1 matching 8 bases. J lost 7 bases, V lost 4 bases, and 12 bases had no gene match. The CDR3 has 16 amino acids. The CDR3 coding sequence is TGTGCCAGCAGTTCATCTCTGGACAGGGTCAGACAGCCCCAGCATTTT. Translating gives CASSSSLDRVRQPQHF.

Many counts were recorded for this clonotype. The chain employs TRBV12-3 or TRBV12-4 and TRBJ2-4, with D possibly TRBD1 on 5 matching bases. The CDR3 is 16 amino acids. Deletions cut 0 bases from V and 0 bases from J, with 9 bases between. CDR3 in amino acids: CASSLAGVGAKNIQYF. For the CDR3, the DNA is TGTGCCAGCAGTTTAGCAGGGGTTGGAGCCAAAAACATTCAGTACTTC.

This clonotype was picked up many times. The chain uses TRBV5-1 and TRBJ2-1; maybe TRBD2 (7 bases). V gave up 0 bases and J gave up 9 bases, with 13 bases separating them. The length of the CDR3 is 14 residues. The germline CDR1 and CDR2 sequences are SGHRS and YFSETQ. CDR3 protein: CASSLGGPSGEQFF. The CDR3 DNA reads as TGCGCCAGCAGCTTGGGGGGGCCTAGCGGTGAGCAGTTCTTC.

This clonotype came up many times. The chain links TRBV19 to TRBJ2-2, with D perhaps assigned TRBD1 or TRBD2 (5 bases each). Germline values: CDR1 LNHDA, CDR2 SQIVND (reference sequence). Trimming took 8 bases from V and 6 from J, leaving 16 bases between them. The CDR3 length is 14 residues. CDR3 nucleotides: TGTGCCAGTCGGCCTCCCCGGGACGCCGGGGAGCTGTTTTTT. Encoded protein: CASRPPRDAGELFF.